The 29 T cell receptor beta chains reported below all come from one sample, sequenced in a study of T cells in Graves' hyperthyroidism and ophthalmopathy. Amplification of TCR beta CDR3 regions was performed using RNA transcripts as template. HTBI primers drove first-round RT-PCR of the TCR CDR3. TCRdb passed the multiplex PCR reads through MiXCR, listing each CDR3 protein once. The data contain 25,000 to 30,000 distinct CDR3 sequences, under 55% of them singletons. Material for sequencing was blood. These receptor sequences come from a woman between 25 and 40 years old with Graves' hyperthyroidism.

This clonotype was counted ten times or more. CDR3 sequence (DNA): TGCGCCAGCAGCTTGGTAGTGGAAGATACGCAGTATTTT. This codes for CASSLVVEDTQYF. This sequence joins TRBV5-1 and TRBJ2-3; unclear D gene. CDR1 and CDR2 from the germline V gene are SGHRS and YFSETQ. The CDR3 runs 13 residues. The V and J ends lost 0 bases and 5 bases respectively, with 7 bases between them. The whole variable domain, remainder taken from reference TRBV5-1 and TRBJ2-3, is KAGVTQTPRYLIKTRGQQVTLSCSPISGHRSVSWYQQTPGQGLQFLFEYFSETQRNKGNFPGRFSGRQFSNSRSEMNVSTLELGDSALYLCASSLVVEDTQYFGPGTRLTVL.

This chain connects TRBV9 to TRBJ2-5, with D perhaps matching TRBD1 or TRBD2 (5 bases each). CDR3 size: 14 residues. Germline assignment: CDR1 SGDLS and CDR2 YYNGEE. Trimming removed 0 bases at V and 10 bases at J, with 16 bases between. CDR3 bases: TGTGCCAGCAGCGTAGACGGGACGGTGGCCAACCAGTACTTC. Amino acids: CASSVDGTVANQYF. Using reference TRBV9 and TRBJ2-5 for the parts outside the CDR3, the full variable domain is DSGVTQTPKHLITATGQRVTLRCSPRSGDLSVYWYQQSLDQGLQFLIQYYNGEERAKGNILERFSAQQFPDLHSELNLSSLELGDSALYFCASSVDGTVANQYFGPGTRLLVL.

In this sample, this clonotype turned up many times. V is TRBV27 and J is TRBJ2-7; D is unclear. Germline V gene data show CDR1 as MNHEY and CDR2 as SMNVEV (reference sequence). This CDR3 contains 13 residues. The V end was cut by 3 bases, the J end by 0 bases, with 6 bases between. The CDR3 spells CASSFSSSYEQYF. DNA for the CDR3: TGTGCCAGCAGTTTCTCGAGCTCCTACGAGCAGTACTTC.

In its sample, this clonotype ranks as medium-sized (0.01 to 0.1%). The rearrangement uses TRBV2 and TRBJ2-2; 7 nucleotides match TRBD1. V trimming: 3 bases; J trimming: 8 bases; junction bases outside the gene matches: 3. Germline-derived CDR1 and CDR2 are SNHLY and FYNNEI. This CDR3 has 13 residues. CDR3 sequence reads: CASSERGQGELFF. In DNA form, the CDR3 reads TGTGCCAGCAGTGAGAGGGGACAGGGGGAGCTGTTTTTT.

About this clonotype itself: An end of the junction does not agree with germline; a read error may underlie this. This chain connects TRBV6-1 to TRBJ1-4; possible D gene TRBD1, 5 bases. Germline lookup yields CDR1 MNHNS and CDR2 SASEGT. The CDR3 extends over 16 amino acids. The CDR3 DNA is TGTGCCAGCAGCGAAGGGGATACTGTAACTAATGAAAAACTGTTTTTT. Residues: CASSEGDTVTNEKLFF.

The chain couples TRBV20-1 to TRBJ2-2; D remains unclear. Germline CDR1 DFQATT, CDR2 SNEGSKA (reference sequence). This CDR3 is 15 amino acids long. The ends were cut back, 4 bases at V and 6 bases at J, with 18 bases in the middle. The CDR3 DNA follows: TGCAGTGCTATTTCTGACAACGCAGTGCCCGGGGAGCTGTTTTTT. This sequence encodes CSAISDNAVPGELFF.

This clonotype was seen ten or more times. The chain recombines TRBV27 with TRBJ2-1; D call uncertain. Trimming pared 2 bases from V and 4 bases from J, leaving 9 bases between. Germline CDR1 and CDR2: MNHEY and SMNVEV (reference sequence). CDR3 length equals 14 residues. The CDR3 spells CASSLHGWYNEQFF. CDR3 nucleotides: TGTGCCAGCAGTTTACATGGCTGGTACAATGAGCAGTTCTTC.

This clonotype was counted a few times. The V gene is TRBV7-8, the J gene TRBJ2-7; D is possibly TRBD1 (5 bases). Germline loops: CDR1 SGHVS, CDR2 FQNEAQ. CDR3 length equals 14 residues. V was shortened by 5 bases and J by 5 bases, with 16 bases between the two germline ends. CDR3 in DNA: TGTGCCAGCAGCGCAGGGTGGGTTGGCGACGAGCAGTACTTC. Encoded protein: CASSAGWVGDEQYF. Full variable domain (outside the CDR3, taken from reference TRBV7-8 and TRBJ2-7): GAGVSQSPRYKVAKRGQDVALRCDPISGHVSLFWYQQALGQGPEFLTYFQNEAQLDKSGLPSDRFFAERPEGSVSTLKIQRTQQEDSAVYLCASSAGWVGDEQYFGPGTRLTVT.

In its sample, this clonotype was seen many times. V gene TRBV11-3 combines with J gene TRBJ2-5; 14 bases are shared with TRBD2. V dropped 5 bases and J dropped 5; count of bases not matched to a gene: 4. The germline V gene has CDR1 SGHNT and CDR2 YENEEA. The CDR3 has 15 residues. The CDR3 loop reads CASSPRTSGRETQYF. CDR3 in DNA: TGTGCCAGCAGCCCGAGGACTAGCGGGAGGGAGACCCAGTACTTC.

The CDR3 sequence: CASSLETDMGIGYGYTF. The CDR3 coding sequence is TGTGCCAGCAGTTTAGAAACGGATATGGGCATTGGCTATGGCTACACCTTC. This chain connects TRBV28 to TRBJ1-2; D unclear. Trimming took off 2 bases at V and 4 bases at J, with 20 bases between the two ends. Germline CDR1 MDHEN, CDR2 SYDVKM. The length of the CDR3 is 17 residues.

J is TRBJ1-2 and V is TRBV7-2; D is unresolved. Germline CDR1 is SGHTA and CDR2 is FQGNSA. CDR3 length equals 14 residues. Trimming removed 4 bases at V and 2 bases at J, with 11 bases between. This CDR3 reads CASSSPGVNYGYTF. The CDR3 nucleotides are TGTGCCAGCAGCTCCCCCGGGGTGAACTATGGCTACACCTTC.

This clonotype is medium-sized within its sample. V usage is TRBV29-1 and J usage is TRBJ2-3, with D maybe TRBD1 (6 bases). The germline CDR1 and CDR2 sequences are SQVTM and ANQGSEA. This CDR3 contains 13 residues. Trimming shortened V by 5 bases and J by 3 bases, and 12 bases separated the two germline ends. The CDR3 sequence is CSVPGAGTDTQYF. DNA of the CDR3: TGCAGCGTTCCAGGGGCTGGGACAGATACGCAGTATTTT.

The chain combines TRBV2 with TRBJ1-4; TRBD1 might be the D (5 bases). Germline assignment: CDR1 SNHLY and CDR2 FYNNEI. This CDR3 comprises 13 residues. Trimming pared 6 bases from V and 4 bases from J, leaving 9 bases between. The CDR3 nucleotides are TGTGCCAGCAGGAAGGACATTAATGAAAAACTGTTTTTT. Translating gives CASRKDINEKLFF.

By its share, this clonotype is medium-sized. This chain uses TRBV10-3 with TRBJ2-7; no definite D call. The germline V gene has CDR1 ENHRY and CDR2 SYGVKD. Trimming took off 2 bases at V and 0 bases at J, with 8 bases between the two ends. CDR3 length: 14 amino acids. The CDR3 loop reads CAISETDISYEQYF. CDR3 sequence (DNA): TGTGCCATCAGTGAGACCGATATCTCCTACGAGCAGTACTTC.

This clonotype was seen many times. The V and J genes are TRBV9 and TRBJ2-3; 7 bases align to TRBD2. Germline CDR1 SGDLS, CDR2 YYNGEE. The CDR3 covers 16 residues. Trimming took 0 bases from V and 6 from J; bases not matched to a gene: 10. DNA of the CDR3: TGTGCCAGCAGCGTAGACGGGACTAATCCTTGGGATACGCAGTATTTT. Translation gives CASSVDGTNPWDTQYF.

In this sample, this clonotype turned up a few times. The CDR3 here is CASSGTSRGEQFF. The CDR3 DNA reads TGTGCCAGCTCAGGGACCAGCCGGGGTGAGCAGTTCTTC. The J gene is TRBJ2-1, the V gene TRBV18, with D tentatively TRBD1 or TRBD2 (5 bases each). The CDR3 spans 13 residues. CDR1 and CDR2 (germline): KGHSH, LQKENI. Between the trimmed V and J ends, which lost 5 bases and 9 bases, there was a span of 14 bases.

This clonotype was seen at least ten times. This rearrangement joins TRBV5-5 to TRBJ2-7; perhaps D is TRBD1 or TRBD2 (5 bases each). The CDR3 spans 14 residues. V shed 4 bases and J shed 5 bases, with 16 bases lying between them. The germline CDR1 and CDR2 sequences are SGHKS and YYEKEE (reference sequence). The CDR3 here is CASSQGPTRDEQYF. The CDR3 DNA is TGTGCCAGCAGCCAGGGACCGACTCGGGACGAGCAGTACTTC.

The sample holds a few counts of this clonotype. The chain combines TRBV19 with TRBJ1-4, with 7 bases aligning to TRBD1. The CDR3 contains 13 residues. Germline loops: CDR1 LNHDA, CDR2 SQIVND (reference sequence). Trimming removed 7 bases from V and 5 bases from J; junction bases left unmatched: 4. CDR3 sequence reads: CASTVTGNEKLFF. The CDR3 DNA reads as TGTGCCAGTACTGTGACAGGGAATGAAAAACTGTTTTTT.

The CDR3: CASGEEVTQYF. CDR3 DNA: TGCGCCAGTGGGGAAGAGGTGACGCAGTATTTT. The J gene is TRBJ2-3, the V gene TRBV10-2, with no clear D. Trimming took off 9 bases at V and 9 bases at J, with 13 bases between the two ends. Germline V gives CDR1 WSHSY, CDR2 SAAADI. The CDR3 runs 11 residues.

As to this clonotype: The missing conserved phenylalanine or tryptophan at the end of this CDR3 makes a read error likely. The rearrangement links TRBV2 to TRBJ1-3; D is unclear. The CDR3 length is 15 residues. CDR1 is SNHLY, CDR2 FYNNEI, per germline. Trimming cost V 7 bases and J 0 bases, with 13 bases left between them. The CDR3 DNA reads as TGTGCCAGCACCCCAACCGGATACTCTGGAAACACCATATATTCT. Translating it yields CASTPTGYSGNTIYS.

This clonotype was recorded many times. V gene TRBV12-5 combines with J gene TRBJ2-7; 8 bases line up with TRBD1. The CDR3 totals 14 residues. Germline CDR1 and CDR2: LGHNT and FRNRAP. V lost 5 bases to trimming and J lost 2 bases; unmatched junction nucleotides: 5. CDR3 coding DNA: TGTGCTAGTGGTACGGGACAGGCAACCTACGAGCAGTACTTC. It translates to CASGTGQATYEQYF.

Within the sample, this clonotype is medium-sized. The rearrangement joins TRBV19 to TRBJ1-2; D perhaps matches TRBD1 (5 bases). The CDR3 has 16 amino acids. V gave up 1 base and J gave up 0 bases, with 12 bases separating them. The germline V gene encodes CDR1 LNHDA and CDR2 SQIVND (reference sequence). The CDR3 DNA is TGTGCCAGTAGTATAGCGGGCAGGGTAGCTAACTATGGCTACACCTTC. Translating gives CASSIAGRVANYGYTF. Filled out from reference TRBV19 and TRBJ1-2, the complete variable domain reads DGGITQSPKYLFRKEGQNVTLSCEQNLNHDAMYWYRQDPGQGLRLIYYSQIVNDFQKGDIAEGYSVSREKKESFPLTVTSAQKNPTAFYLCASSIAGRVANYGYTFGSGTRLTVV.

A few counts support this clonotype. For the CDR3, the DNA is TGTGCCAGCAGTAGGTATGAGCAGTTCTTC. Translating gives CASSRYEQFF. This rearrangement joins TRBV2 to TRBJ2-1, with unresolved D. The ends were cut back, 5 bases at V and 8 bases at J, with 4 bases in the middle. Germline loops: CDR1 SNHLY, CDR2 FYNNEI. This CDR3 has 10 amino acids.

The chain links TRBV6-1 to TRBJ2-7; no clear D gene. V lost 1 base, J lost 4 bases, and 8 bases lay in between. CDR1 MNHNS and CDR2 SASEGT come from the germline V gene. CDR3 length: 13 amino acids. The CDR3 is CASSEGGAYEQYF. The CDR3, as DNA: TGTGCCAGCAGTGAAGGTGGAGCTTACGAGCAGTACTTC.

This chain links TRBV2 with TRBJ1-2, with unresolved D. V lost 4 bases and J 4 bases, leaving 10 bases between the germline ends. Germline CDR1 is SNHLY and CDR2 is FYNNEI. This CDR3 region has 13 residues. The CDR3 protein is CASSVDVSYGYTF. The CDR3 DNA is TGTGCCAGCAGTGTGGACGTGAGCTATGGCTACACCTTC.

At least ten counts were recorded for this clonotype. The V and J genes are TRBV12-3 or TRBV12-4 and TRBJ2-2; the D is unclear. There are 12 residues in the CDR3. Between the trimmed V and J ends, which lost 2 bases and 7 bases, there was a span of 5 bases. The CDR3 bases are TGTGCCAGCAGTTTAAATGGCGGGGAGCTGTTTTTT. The encoded protein is CASSLNGGELFF.

The CDR3 DNA follows: TGCGCCAGCAGCGGCGGGGGTGCGGGAGAGACCCAGTACTTC. Residues: CASSGGGAGETQYF. This sequence joins TRBV5-1 and TRBJ2-5; 7 positions match TRBD2. V lost 4 bases, J lost 4 bases, and 7 bases stayed unmatched. This CDR3 comprises 14 residues. Germline V gene data show CDR1 as SGHRS and CDR2 as YFSETQ.

This clonotype was seen many times. The chain links TRBV6-5 to TRBJ2-1; D is ambiguous. This CDR3 spans 14 amino acids. V was pared by 2 bases and J by 6 bases, with 11 bases between. CDR1 is MNHEY, CDR2 SVGAGI, per germline. DNA for the CDR3: TGTGCCAGCAGTTACGGGCAGGTGGTCAATGAGCAGTTCTTC. It translates to CASSYGQVVNEQFF.

This clonotype is labeled medium-sized. The V gene is TRBV29-1, the J gene TRBJ2-1; 10 nucleotides match TRBD2. CDR3 size: 15 residues. Germline CDR1 SQVTM, CDR2 ANQGSEA. V was clipped by 4 bases and J by 6 bases; unmatched bases: 9. CDR3 coding DNA: TGCAGCGTTGTGGCGGGACTAGCGATCACCAATGAGCAGTTCTTC. Protein product: CSVVAGLAITNEQFF.